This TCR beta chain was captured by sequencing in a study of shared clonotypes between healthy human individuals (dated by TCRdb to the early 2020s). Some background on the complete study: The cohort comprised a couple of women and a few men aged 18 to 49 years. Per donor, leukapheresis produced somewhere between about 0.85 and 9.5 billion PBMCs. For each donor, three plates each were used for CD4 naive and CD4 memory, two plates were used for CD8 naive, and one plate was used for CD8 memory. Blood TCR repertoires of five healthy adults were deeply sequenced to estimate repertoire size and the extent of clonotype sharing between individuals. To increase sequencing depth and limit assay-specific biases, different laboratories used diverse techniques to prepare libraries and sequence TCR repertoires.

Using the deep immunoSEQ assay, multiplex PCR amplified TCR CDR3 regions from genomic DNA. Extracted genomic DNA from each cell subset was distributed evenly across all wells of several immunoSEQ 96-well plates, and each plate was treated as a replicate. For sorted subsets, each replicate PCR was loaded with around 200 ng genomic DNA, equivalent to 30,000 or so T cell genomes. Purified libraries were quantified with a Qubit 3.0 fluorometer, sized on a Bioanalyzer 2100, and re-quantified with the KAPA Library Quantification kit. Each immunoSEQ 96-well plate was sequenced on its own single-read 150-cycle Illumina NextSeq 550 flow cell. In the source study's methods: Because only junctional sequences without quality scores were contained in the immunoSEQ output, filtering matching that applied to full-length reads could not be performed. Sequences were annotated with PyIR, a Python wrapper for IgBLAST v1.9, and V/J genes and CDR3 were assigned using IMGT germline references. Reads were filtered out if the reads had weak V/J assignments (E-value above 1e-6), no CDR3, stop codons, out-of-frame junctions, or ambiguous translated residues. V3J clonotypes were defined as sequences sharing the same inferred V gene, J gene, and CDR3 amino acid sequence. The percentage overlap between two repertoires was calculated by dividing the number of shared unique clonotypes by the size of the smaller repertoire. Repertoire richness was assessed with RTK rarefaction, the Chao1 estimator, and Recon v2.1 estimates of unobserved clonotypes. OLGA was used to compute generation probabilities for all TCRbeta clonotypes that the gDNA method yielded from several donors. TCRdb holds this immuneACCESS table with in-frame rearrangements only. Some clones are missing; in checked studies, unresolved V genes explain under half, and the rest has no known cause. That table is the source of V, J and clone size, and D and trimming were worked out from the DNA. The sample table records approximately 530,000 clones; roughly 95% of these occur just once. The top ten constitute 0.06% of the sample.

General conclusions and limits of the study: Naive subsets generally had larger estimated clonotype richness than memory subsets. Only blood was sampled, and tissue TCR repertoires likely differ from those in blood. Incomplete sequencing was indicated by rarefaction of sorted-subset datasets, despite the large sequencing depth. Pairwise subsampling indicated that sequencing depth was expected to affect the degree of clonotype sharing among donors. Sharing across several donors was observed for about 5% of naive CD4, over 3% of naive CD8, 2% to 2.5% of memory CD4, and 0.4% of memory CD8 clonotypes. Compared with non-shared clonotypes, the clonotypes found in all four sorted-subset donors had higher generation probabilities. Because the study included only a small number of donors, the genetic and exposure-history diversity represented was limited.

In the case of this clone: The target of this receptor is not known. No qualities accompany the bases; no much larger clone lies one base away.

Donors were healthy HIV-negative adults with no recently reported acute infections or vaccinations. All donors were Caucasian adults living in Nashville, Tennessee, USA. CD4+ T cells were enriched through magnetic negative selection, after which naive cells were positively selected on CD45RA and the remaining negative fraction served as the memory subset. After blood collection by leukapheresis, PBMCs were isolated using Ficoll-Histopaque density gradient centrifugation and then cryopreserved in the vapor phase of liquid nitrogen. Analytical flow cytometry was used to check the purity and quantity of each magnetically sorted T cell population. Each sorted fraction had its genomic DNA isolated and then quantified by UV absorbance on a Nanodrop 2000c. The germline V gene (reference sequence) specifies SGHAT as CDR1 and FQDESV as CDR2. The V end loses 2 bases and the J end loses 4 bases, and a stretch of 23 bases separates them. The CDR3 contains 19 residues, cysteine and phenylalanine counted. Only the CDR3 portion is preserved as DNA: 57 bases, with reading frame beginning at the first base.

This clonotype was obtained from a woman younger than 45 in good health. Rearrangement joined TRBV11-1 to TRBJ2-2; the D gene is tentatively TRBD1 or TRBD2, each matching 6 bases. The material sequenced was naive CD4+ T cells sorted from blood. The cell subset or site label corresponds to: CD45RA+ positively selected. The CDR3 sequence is CASSLRPGAGALGTGELFF. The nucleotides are TGTGCCAGCAGCTTACGTCCGGGGGCTGGAGCTCTGGGCACCGGGGAGCTGTTTTTT.